One and the same sample provided the 27 T cell receptor beta chains below, sequenced in a study of blood T cell repertoires in COVID-19. Assay: immunoSEQ multiplex PCR; the TCRdb copy retains only in-frame clones and omits some. The sample includes 200,000 to 300,000 clones, approximately 83% of them seen just once. The sample was peripheral blood. Receptor source: a man younger than 40 who had recovered from COVID-19.

The chain couples TRBV5-4 to TRBJ1-1; no reliable D call. The CDR3 is made up of 13 amino acids. Germline lookup yields CDR1 SGHNT and CDR2 YYREEE (reference sequence). V lost 4 bases and J lost 6, with 13 bases in between. The CDR3 bases are TGTGCCAGCAGCCTGCGGGTGGGAGCTGAAGCTTTCTTT. Translated, it gives CASSLRVGAEAFF.

This chain connects TRBV11-2 to TRBJ2-5; the D is unclear. The CDR3 length is 13 residues. With 3 bases removed from V and 2 bases from J, the gap between germline ends came to 7 bases. Germline V gene data show CDR1 as SGHAT and CDR2 as FQNNGV. The CDR3 nucleotides are TGTGCCAGCAGCTTCTCCCTACAAGAGACCCAGTACTTC. Translated: CASSFSLQETQYF.

V is TRBV5-6 and J is TRBJ1-1; TRBD1 matches 9 bases. Germline V CDR1 and CDR2: SGHDT, YYEEEE. Unmatched junction bases numbered 1, after V lost 0 bases and J lost 4 bases. There are 14 residues in the CDR3. The CDR3 DNA sequence: TGTGCCAGCAGCTTGGAGGGACAGGGCACTGAAGCTTTCTTT. Encoded protein: CASSLEGQGTEAFF.

In nucleotides, the CDR3 is TGTGCCAGCAGCCAAGTTCTAGGTTACGAGCAGTACTTC. Its protein product is CASSQVLGYEQYF. The chain is built from TRBV4-2 and TRBJ2-7; D gene ambiguous. The CDR3 is 13 amino acids. Germline V gene lookup returns CDR1 LGHNA and CDR2 YNFKEQ. V dropped 1 base and J dropped 4 bases, with 8 bases sitting between them.

This chain uses TRBV5-1 with TRBJ1-2; D gene ambiguous. This CDR3 region has 13 residues. In germline, CDR1 is SGHRS, CDR2 YFSETQ. Trimming stripped 8 bases from V and 5 bases from J, with 16 bases between. Here the CDR3 DNA reads TGCGCCAGTACAACAGAACCAGCATATGGCTACACCTTC. Protein product: CASTTEPAYGYTF.

The chain links TRBV10-3 to TRBJ1-2; D unclear. V shed 10 bases and J shed 7 bases, with 10 bases lying between them. The V gene's germline CDR1 is ENHRY and CDR2 SYGVKD. This CDR3 is built from 10 residues. The CDR3 DNA is TGTGCCACCTCCGAGAGTGGCTACACCTTC. Its translation: CATSESGYTF.

The rearrangement joins TRBV29-1 to TRBJ1-2; no firm D call. The CDR3 spans 15 residues. Germline V gene sequence: CDR1 SQVTM, CDR2 ANQGSEA. The V end lost 6 bases, the J end lost 3 bases, and 20 bases lay between the germline ends. Written as DNA, the CDR3 is TGCAGCGTCTCACCTCCTAGTGTAGAGTACTATGGCTACACCTTC. Its protein product is CSVSPPSVEYYGYTF.

For the CDR3, the DNA is TGTGCCAGCAGTATCCGGGACAATAATGAGCAGTTCTTC. It is translated as CASSIRDNNEQFF. The chain recombines TRBV6-4 with TRBJ2-1; D possibly corresponds to TRBD1 (6 bases). This CDR3 spans 13 amino acids. Germline V gene lookup returns CDR1 MRHNA and CDR2 SNTAGT. Trimming removed 5 bases at V and 7 bases at J, with 12 bases between.

V usage is TRBV7-8 and J usage is TRBJ1-2; D remains unclear. The CDR3 has 14 residues. CDR1 and CDR2 from the germline V gene are SGHVS and FQNEAQ. V was shortened by 0 bases and J by 1 base, with 6 bases between the two germline ends. CDR3 loop: CASSLAELNYGYTF. The CDR3 DNA reads as TGTGCCAGCAGCTTAGCCGAGCTTAACTATGGCTACACCTTC.

The chain is built from TRBV10-2 and TRBJ2-5, with 7 nucleotides matching TRBD1. The CDR3 loop spans 17 amino acids. V lost 7 bases to trimming and J lost 2 bases; unmatched junction nucleotides: 16. The germline gives CDR1 WSHSY, CDR2 SAAADI. For the CDR3, the DNA is TGCGCCAGCAACGACCCCACCCGACAGGGTCGTCAAGAGACCCAGTACTTC. This translates into CASNDPTRQGRQETQYF.

J is TRBJ2-3 and V is TRBV2, with 7 positions matching TRBD1. V gave up 7 bases and J gave up 2 bases; unmatched junction bases: 6. This CDR3 has 14 amino acids. CDR1 is SNHLY and CDR2 is FYNNEI in the germline V gene. The CDR3 DNA sequence: TGTGCCAGCAAGCAACAGGGGCCCACAGATACGCAGTATTTT. It is translated as CASKQQGPTDTQYF.

This clone was recorded once. The CDR3 sequence is CASSAGWGERHEQYV. The DNA for the CDR3 is TGTGCCAGCAGCGCCGGGTGGGGGGAGAGGCACGAGCAGTACGTC. The chain combines TRBV21-1 with TRBJ2-7; the listed D gene, TRBD2, was not tested against the DNA. TRBV21-1 is shown as a pseudogene. The CDR3 contains 15 residues.

The gene calls are TRBV28 and TRBJ2-6, with D possibly TRBD1 on 5 matching bases. The CDR3 length is 14 residues. CDR1 is MDHEN and CDR2 is SYDVKM in the germline V gene. Trimming took 6 bases from V and 2 from J, leaving 8 bases between them. For the CDR3, the DNA is TGTGCCAGCAGCCAGGGTGCTGGGGCCAACGTCCTGACTTTC. It yields the protein CASSQGAGANVLTF.

This rearrangement joins TRBV6-6 to TRBJ2-3; the D is unclear. Germline V gene lookup returns CDR1 MNHNY and CDR2 SVGAGI (reference sequence). Trimming removed 0 bases at V and 0 bases at J, with 4 bases between. CDR3 length equals 14 residues. CDR3: CASSYSRSTDTQYF. CDR3 nucleotides: TGTGCCAGCAGTTACTCGCGGAGCACAGATACGCAGTATTTT.

The chain has TRBV9 and TRBJ2-5; 8 bases agree with TRBD1. CDR3 length: 16 residues. Trimming cost V 0 bases and J 1 base; bases outside gene matches: 5. Germline assignment: CDR1 SGDLS and CDR2 YYNGEE. The CDR3 loop is CASSVGAGGGQETQYF. Here the CDR3 DNA reads TGTGCCAGCAGCGTAGGGGCAGGGGGCGGCCAAGAGACCCAGTACTTC.

The V and J genes are TRBV25-1 and TRBJ1-6; TRBD1 matches at 10 bases. CDR1 MGHDK and CDR2 SYGVNS come from the germline V gene. The CDR3 consists of 15 residues. V was clipped by 2 bases and J by 6 bases; unmatched bases: 1. CDR3 residues: CASSERTGGNSPLHF. The CDR3, as DNA: TGTGCCAGCAGTGAAAGGACAGGGGGTAATTCACCCCTCCACTTT.

V and J are TRBV5-1 and TRBJ2-1; possible D gene TRBD1, 6 bases. CDR3 length equals 14 residues. With 6 bases removed from V and 3 bases from J, the gap between germline ends came to 13 bases. CDR1 is SGHRS, CDR2 YFSETQ, per germline. The CDR3 region has the DNA TGCGCCAGCAACCAGGACAGCCTCTACAATGAGCAGTTCTTC. Translated, it gives CASNQDSLYNEQFF.

This chain links TRBV5-5 with TRBJ1-6, with 8 positions matching TRBD1. The CDR3 is made up of 14 amino acids. J was trimmed by 7 bases and V by 6 bases; bases with no gene match: 6. CDR1 SGHKS and CDR2 YYEKEE come from the germline V gene (reference sequence). The CDR3 sequence is CASTRTGSNSPLHF. CDR3 DNA: TGTGCCAGCACGCGGACAGGGTCCAATTCACCCCTCCACTTT.

Here the CDR3 reads CASSPTDRAEAFF. CDR3 nucleotides: TGTGCCAGCAGTCCCACGGACAGGGCTGAAGCTTTCTTT. The chain employs TRBV2 and TRBJ1-1; 8 nucleotides match TRBD1. Trimming cost V 5 bases and J 6 bases; bases outside gene matches: 5. The CDR3 covers 13 residues. CDR1 and CDR2 from the germline V gene are SNHLY and FYNNEI.

The rearrangement uses TRBV5-1 and TRBJ2-7; 8 bases fit TRBD1. The CDR3 has 15 amino acids. V trimming: 0 bases; J trimming: 7 bases; junction bases outside the gene matches: 9. In germline, CDR1 is SGHRS, CDR2 YFSETQ. DNA for the CDR3: TGCGCCAGCAGCTTGGGACAGGGGATATTTGGTGAGCAGTACTTC. Amino acid sequence: CASSLGQGIFGEQYF. Full variable domain (outside the CDR3, taken from reference TRBV5-1 and TRBJ2-7): KAGVTQTPRYLIKTRGQQVTLSCSPISGHRSVSWYQQTPGQGLQFLFEYFSETQRNKGNFPGRFSGRQFSNSRSEMNVSTLELGDSALYLCASSLGQGIFGEQYFGPGTRLTVT.

This rearrangement joins TRBV18 to TRBJ2-1; D may be TRBD2 (5 bases). V lost 6 bases, J lost 12 bases, and 15 bases lay in between. The CDR3 sequence is 12 residues long. Germline CDR1 reads KGHSH; CDR2 reads LQKENI. The CDR3 DNA sequence: TGTGCCAGCTCTCCTCAACTAGGTGGGCAGTTCTTC. It encodes CASSPQLGGQFF.

The genes are TRBV7-9 and TRBJ2-2, with D possibly being TRBD2 (6 bases). The CDR3 sequence is 15 residues long. The V end lost 2 bases, the J end lost 1 base, and 8 bases lay between the germline ends. CDR1 and CDR2 (germline): SEHNR, FQNEAQ (reference sequence). CDR3 nucleotides: TGTGCCAGCAGCTTAATTAGCGGGAACACCGGGGAGCTGTTTTTT. Its protein is CASSLISGNTGELFF.

The chain has TRBV7-2 and TRBJ1-5; weak D call: TRBD1 (5 bases). With 1 base removed from V and 5 bases from J, the gap between germline ends came to 9 bases. Germline V gene data show CDR1 as SGHTA and CDR2 as FQGNSA. The CDR3 is made up of 14 amino acids. CDR3 loop: CASSLESGDQPQHF. The CDR3 DNA is TGTGCCAGCAGCTTAGAATCGGGGGATCAGCCCCAGCATTTT.

The rearrangement joins TRBV9 to TRBJ1-6; D is unresolved. Germline V gene lookup returns CDR1 SGDLS and CDR2 YYNGEE. Trimming cost V 4 bases and J 10 bases, with 21 bases left between them. The CDR3 has 16 amino acids. DNA of the CDR3: TGTGCCAGCAGCCCCCAGTTTGCGGGTTCGGGATCACCCCTCCACTTT. It codes for CASSPQFAGSGSPLHF.

This sequence joins TRBV18 and TRBJ1-3; D is perhaps TRBD1 (5 bases). CDR1 and CDR2 (germline): KGHSH, LQKENI. The CDR3 loop spans 16 amino acids. Trimming removed 3 bases at V and 0 bases at J, with 12 bases between. CDR3 protein: CASSPRGVSSGNTIYF. CDR3 nucleotide sequence: TGTGCCAGCTCACCCCGGGGGGTGAGCTCTGGAAACACCATATATTTT.

The chain carries TRBV6-5 and TRBJ2-1, with 8 nucleotides matching TRBD2. Germline loops: CDR1 MNHEY, CDR2 SVGAGI. The CDR3 is 15 residues long. Unmatched junction bases numbered 7, after V lost 6 bases and J lost 3 bases. CDR3 sequence reads: CASSTYSGVYNEQFF. CDR3 in DNA: TGTGCCAGCAGCACCTATAGCGGGGTCTACAATGAGCAGTTCTTC.

V is TRBV6-5 and J is TRBJ1-6; tentatively, D is TRBD1 (6 bases). This CDR3 is 12 amino acids long. V was trimmed by 6 bases and J by 8 bases, leaving 8 bases between them. The germline gives CDR1 MNHEY, CDR2 SVGAGI. CDR3 sequence reads: CASRDRYSPLHF. CDR3 sequence (DNA): TGTGCCAGCAGGGACAGATATTCACCCCTCCACTTT.